This T cell receptor (beta chain) was obtained from a study of glioma-infiltrating T cells (TCRdb year 2016). For the wider study: Glioma tissue, non-neoplastic brain tissue and matched peripheral blood mononuclear cells were used as sources from which TCR alpha- and beta-chain repertoires were sequenced. To measure how far tissue and blood T-cell populations diverged, each tissue-infiltrating repertoire was compared against the peripheral blood repertoire of the same patient. Three low-grade glioma patients, fewer than 10 primary glioblastoma patients and three non-glioma patients contributing non-neoplastic brain tissue were included in the paired cohort. The full study reports these points: Only a very small number of CDR3 sequences turned up in both tissue and blood, a result put down to high CDR3 diversity combined with limited sampling. VJ-independent divergence between tissue and blood was lower than expected in non-neoplastic patients but higher than expected in all gliomas, particularly low-grade gliomas. Small numbers underpinned the group comparisons: about eight glioblastoma patients, three low-grade glioma patients and three non-neoplastic patients.

The iRepertoire nested amplicon-rescue multiplex PCR (arm-PCR) platform was used to amplify TCR alpha and beta CDR3 regions from RNA. For one-step reverse transcription and amplification, roughly 95-450 ng of tissue mRNA or PBMC total RNA was used as input. Following bead purification, Illumina adapters were added by a secondary multiplex PCR, and libraries between 200 and 400 bp were gel-purified. The libraries contained internal 6-nucleotide barcodes that were used for demultiplexing. Sequencing of the libraries was done on an Illumina MiSeq using 2x220 or 2x250 nucleotide paired-end reads. In the source study's methods: FLASH 1.2.11 was used to merge paired reads, and BWA-MEM then aligned the reads to the GRCh37 human genome before TRA and TRB reads were extracted. For V and J assignment, an IMGT-derived reference of cassette sequences and CDR3 motifs that included pseudogenes was used. Reads were translated in three frames, and productive CDR3s were defined by a C…FGXG motif without stop codons. Clonotypes were defined as unique combinations of V-J cassette pair and CDR3 amino acid sequence. Reads were filtered by Hamming distance, thresholded by each sample's sequence error rate in mapped regions. TCRdb took the public reads, trimmed them with fastp at Q25, ran MiXCR for clone calling and kept in-frame beta chains. Identical CDR3 protein sequences are pooled into one entry, listed with their most common genes and DNA. V and J calls and clone size were set by TCRdb, not the authors. Present in this sample are more than 95,000 distinct CDR3 sequences, around 31% of which were seen just once. Of the sample, 44% is held by the ten largest clones.

Comment on this clonotype: Its antigen is still unknown. A much larger clone differs by one base, so this may be a read error.

Including the terminal cysteine and phenylalanine, the CDR3 comprises 15 residues. Of all the DNA, just the CDR3 is kept, 45 bases in frame from base 1. The germline V gene gives CDR1 as MDHEN and CDR2 as SYDVKM. The chain uses TRBV28 and TRBJ1-5; a tentative D call is TRBD1 (6 bases match). The sample comprised glioma tissue, nonneoplastic brain tissue, or PBMCs (not recorded which). This receptor was identified in a human donor with low-grade glioma or glioblastoma, undergoing nonglioma brain surgery, or in good health (not recorded which). CDR3 protein: CASSLGGGSNQPKHF. Read as DNA, the sequence is TGTGCCAGCAGTTTAGGGGGGGGCAGCAATCAGCCCAAGCATTTT. Full variable domain (CDR3 extended with the reference TRBV28 and TRBJ1-5 proteins): DVKVTQSSRYLVKRTGEKVFLECVQDMDHENMFWYRQDPGLGLRLIYFSYDVKMKEKGDIPEGYSVSREKKERFSLILESASTNQTSMYLCASSLGGGSNQPKHFGDGTRLSIL.